Described below is a single T cell receptor beta chain sequence and its context. Assay: immunoSEQ multiplex PCR; the TCRdb copy retains only in-frame clones and omits some. The table has some 400,000 clones, more than 85% seen once. This entry comes from a study of blood T cell repertoires in COVID-19. The CDR3 is 13 amino acids. Germline-derived CDR1 and CDR2 are SGHAT and FQNNGV. V was trimmed by 5 bases and J by 3 bases, leaving 10 bases between them. This TCR came from a woman aged 35 to 49 who had been exposed to COVID-19. J is TRBJ1-1 and V is TRBV11-2; D might be TRBD1 (5 bases). The specimen was PBMCs or T cells enriched from blood (not recorded which). CDR3 sequence (DNA): TGTGCCAGCAGCCTATACAGGTACACTGAAGCTTTCTTT. It yields the protein CASSLYRYTEAFF.